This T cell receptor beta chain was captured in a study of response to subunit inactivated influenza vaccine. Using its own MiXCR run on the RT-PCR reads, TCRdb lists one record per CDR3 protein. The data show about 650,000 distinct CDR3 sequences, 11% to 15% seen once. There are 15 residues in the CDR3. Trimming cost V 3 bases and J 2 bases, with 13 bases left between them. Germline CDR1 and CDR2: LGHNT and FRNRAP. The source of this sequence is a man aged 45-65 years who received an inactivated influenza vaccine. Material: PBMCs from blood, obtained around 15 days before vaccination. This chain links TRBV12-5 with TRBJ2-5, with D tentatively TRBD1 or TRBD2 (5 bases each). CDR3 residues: CASGFGDHKQETQYF. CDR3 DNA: TGTGCTAGTGGTTTCGGGGACCACAAACAAGAGACCCAGTACTTC. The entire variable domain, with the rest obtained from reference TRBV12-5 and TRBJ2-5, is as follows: DARVTQTPRHKVTEMGQEVTMRCQPILGHNTVFWYRQTMMQGLELLAYFRNRAPLDDSGMPKDRFSAEMPDATLATLKIQPSEPRDSAVYFCASGFGDHKQETQYFGPGTRLLVL.